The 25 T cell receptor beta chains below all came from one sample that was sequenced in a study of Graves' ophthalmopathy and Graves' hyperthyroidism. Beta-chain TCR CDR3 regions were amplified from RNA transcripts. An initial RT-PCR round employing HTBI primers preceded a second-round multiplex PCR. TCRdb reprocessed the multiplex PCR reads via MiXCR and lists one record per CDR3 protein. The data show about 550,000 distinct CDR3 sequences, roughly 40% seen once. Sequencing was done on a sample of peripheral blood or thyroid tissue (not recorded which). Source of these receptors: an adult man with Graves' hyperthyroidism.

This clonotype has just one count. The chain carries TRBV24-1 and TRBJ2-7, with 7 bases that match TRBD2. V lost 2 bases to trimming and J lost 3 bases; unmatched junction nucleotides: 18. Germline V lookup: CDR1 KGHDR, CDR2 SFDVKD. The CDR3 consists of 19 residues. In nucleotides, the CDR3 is TGTGCCACCAGTGATTCCCGGGGCGGTGGGAGGGCCTCCCACTACGAGCAGTACTTC. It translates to CATSDSRGGGRASHYEQYF.

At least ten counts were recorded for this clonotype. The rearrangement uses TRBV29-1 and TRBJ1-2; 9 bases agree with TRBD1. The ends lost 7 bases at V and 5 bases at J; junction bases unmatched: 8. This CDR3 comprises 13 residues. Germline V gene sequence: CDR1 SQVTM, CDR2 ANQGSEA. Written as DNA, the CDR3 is TGCAGCGCCGAACCCGACAGGGGGTATGGCTACACCTTC. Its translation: CSAEPDRGYGYTF.

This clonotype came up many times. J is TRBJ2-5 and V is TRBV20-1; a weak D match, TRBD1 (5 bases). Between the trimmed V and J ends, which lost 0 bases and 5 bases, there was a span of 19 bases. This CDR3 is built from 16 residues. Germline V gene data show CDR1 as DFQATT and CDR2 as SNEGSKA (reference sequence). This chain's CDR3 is CSARDRLGRASETQYF. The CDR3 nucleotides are TGCAGTGCTAGAGATCGGTTAGGCAGGGCTTCGGAGACCCAGTACTTC.

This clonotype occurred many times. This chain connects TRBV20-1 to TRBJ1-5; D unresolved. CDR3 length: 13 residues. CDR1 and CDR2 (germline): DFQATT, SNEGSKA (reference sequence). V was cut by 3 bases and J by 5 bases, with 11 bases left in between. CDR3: CSASRTPDQPQHF. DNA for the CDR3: TGCAGTGCTAGTCGGACGCCCGATCAGCCCCAGCATTTT.

CDR3 sequence: CAWSPGTRGNTIYF. The DNA for the CDR3 is TGTGCCTGGAGTCCCGGGACGAGGGGAAACACCATATATTTT. This chain connects TRBV30 to TRBJ1-3; weak D call: TRBD1 (5 bases). Germline CDR1 is GTSNPN and CDR2 is SVGIG (reference sequence). The CDR3 loop spans 14 amino acids. V lost 2 bases and J lost 4, with 12 bases in between.

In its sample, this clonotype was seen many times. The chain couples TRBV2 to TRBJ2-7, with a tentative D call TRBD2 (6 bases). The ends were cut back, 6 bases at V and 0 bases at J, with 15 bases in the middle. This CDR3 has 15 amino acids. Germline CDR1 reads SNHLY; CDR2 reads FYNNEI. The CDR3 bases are TGTGCCAGCAGGCCTCTACCGGGAGTCTCCTACGAGCAGTACTTC. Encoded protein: CASRPLPGVSYEQYF.

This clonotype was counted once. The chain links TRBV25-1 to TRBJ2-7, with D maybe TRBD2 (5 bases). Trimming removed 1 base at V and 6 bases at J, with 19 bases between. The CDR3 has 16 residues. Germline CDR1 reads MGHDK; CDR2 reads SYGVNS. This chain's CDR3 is CASSESPPAYRGEQYF. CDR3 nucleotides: TGTGCCAGCAGTGAATCTCCCCCCGCCTACCGGGGCGAGCAGTACTTC.

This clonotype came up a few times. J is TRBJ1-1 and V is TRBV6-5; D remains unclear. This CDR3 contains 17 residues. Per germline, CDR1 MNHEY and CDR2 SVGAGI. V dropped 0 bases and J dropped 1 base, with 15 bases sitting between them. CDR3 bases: TGTGCCAGCAGTTACTCGACTCGGATTGGAGGGAACACTGAAGCTTTCTTT. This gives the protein CASSYSTRIGGNTEAFF.

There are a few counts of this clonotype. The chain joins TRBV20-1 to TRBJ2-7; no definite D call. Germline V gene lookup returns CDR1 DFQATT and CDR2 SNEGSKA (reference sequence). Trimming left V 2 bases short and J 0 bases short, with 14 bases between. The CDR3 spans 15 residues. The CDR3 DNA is TGCAGTGCTAGATTGGGGTTTCCTAGCTCCTACGAGCAGTACTTC. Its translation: CSARLGFPSSYEQYF.

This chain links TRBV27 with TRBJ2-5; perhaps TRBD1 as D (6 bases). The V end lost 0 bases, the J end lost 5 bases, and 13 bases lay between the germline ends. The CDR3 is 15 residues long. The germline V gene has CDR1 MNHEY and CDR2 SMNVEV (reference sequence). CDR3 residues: CASSLSRGWAETQYF. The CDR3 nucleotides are TGTGCCAGCAGTTTATCCAGGGGCTGGGCGGAGACCCAGTACTTC.

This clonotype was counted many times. The CDR3 DNA reads TGTGCCAGCACTCCTGACAGGGCCTATGGCTACACCTTC. It yields the protein CASTPDRAYGYTF. V usage is TRBV2 and J usage is TRBJ1-2; 7 bases fit TRBD1. V shed 7 bases and J 4 bases; nucleotides not matched to a gene: 6. The CDR3 extends over 13 amino acids. Germline CDR1 SNHLY, CDR2 FYNNEI.

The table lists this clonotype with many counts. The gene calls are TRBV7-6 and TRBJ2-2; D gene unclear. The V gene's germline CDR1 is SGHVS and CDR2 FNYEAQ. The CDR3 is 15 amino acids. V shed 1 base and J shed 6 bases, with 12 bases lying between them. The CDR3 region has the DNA TGTGCCAGCAGCTTAGTCTCGGGCTCTGCCGGGGAGCTGTTTTTT. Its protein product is CASSLVSGSAGELFF. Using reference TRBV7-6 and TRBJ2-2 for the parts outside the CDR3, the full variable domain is GAGVSQSPRYKVTKRGQDVALRCDPISGHVSLYWYRQALGQGPEFLTYFNYEAQQDKSGLPNDRFSAERPEGSISTLTIQRTEQRDSAMYRCASSLVSGSAGELFFGEGSRLTVL.

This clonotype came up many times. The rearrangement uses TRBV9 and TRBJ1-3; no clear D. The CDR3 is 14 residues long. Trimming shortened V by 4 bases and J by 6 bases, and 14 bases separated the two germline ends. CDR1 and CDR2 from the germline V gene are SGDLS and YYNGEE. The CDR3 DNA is TGTGCCAGCAGCCCGCGACTCAGCCAAAACACCATATATTTT. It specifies CASSPRLSQNTIYF.

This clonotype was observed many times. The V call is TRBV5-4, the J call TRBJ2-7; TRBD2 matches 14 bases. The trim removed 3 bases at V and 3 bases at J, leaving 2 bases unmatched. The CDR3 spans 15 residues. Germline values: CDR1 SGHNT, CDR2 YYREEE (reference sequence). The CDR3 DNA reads TGTGCCAGCAGCTCCGGGACTAGCGGGAGCTACGAGCAGTACTTC. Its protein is CASSSGTSGSYEQYF.

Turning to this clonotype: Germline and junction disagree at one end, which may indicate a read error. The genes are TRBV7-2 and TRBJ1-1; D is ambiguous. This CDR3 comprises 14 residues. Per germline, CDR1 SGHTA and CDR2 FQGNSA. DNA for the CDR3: TGTGCCAGCAGCCTACCGGACGGGAACACTGAAGCTCCCTTT. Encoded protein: CASSLPDGNTEAPF.

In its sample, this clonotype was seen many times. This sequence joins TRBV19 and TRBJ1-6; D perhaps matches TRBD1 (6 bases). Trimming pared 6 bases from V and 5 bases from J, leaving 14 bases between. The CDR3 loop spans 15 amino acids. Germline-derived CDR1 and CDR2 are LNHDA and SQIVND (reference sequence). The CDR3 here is CASRSRGRDNSPLHF. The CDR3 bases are TGTGCCAGTAGATCCAGGGGTCGGGATAATTCACCCCTCCACTTT.

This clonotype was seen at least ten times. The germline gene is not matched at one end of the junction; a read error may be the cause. In DNA, the CDR3 is TGCGCCAGCAGTTTGGCCCTCGACACTGAAGCTTTCTTT. Its translation: CASSLALDTEAFF. The J gene is TRBJ1-1, the V gene TRBV5-1; D remains ambiguous. Germline CDR1 SGHRS, CDR2 YFSETQ. CDR3 size: 13 residues.

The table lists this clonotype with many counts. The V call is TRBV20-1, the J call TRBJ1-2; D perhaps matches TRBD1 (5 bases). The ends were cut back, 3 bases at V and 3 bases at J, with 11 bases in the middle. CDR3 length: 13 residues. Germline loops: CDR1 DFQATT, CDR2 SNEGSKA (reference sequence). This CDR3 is CSARGEVDYGYTF. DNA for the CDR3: TGCAGTGCTAGGGGGGAGGTGGACTATGGCTACACCTTC.

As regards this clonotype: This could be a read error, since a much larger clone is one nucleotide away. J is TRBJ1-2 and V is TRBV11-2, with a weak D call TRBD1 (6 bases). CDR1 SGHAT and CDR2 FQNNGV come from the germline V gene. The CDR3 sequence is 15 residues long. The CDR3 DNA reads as TGTGCCAACAGCTTTACTTCCGGGGGCCACTATGGCTACACCTTC. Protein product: CANSFTSGGHYGYTF. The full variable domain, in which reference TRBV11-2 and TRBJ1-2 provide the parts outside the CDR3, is EAGVAQSPRYKIIEKRQSVAFWCNPISGHATLYWYQQILGQGPKLLIQFQNNGVVDDSQLPKDRFSAERLKGVDSTLKIQPAKLEDSAVYLCANSFTSGGHYGYTFGSGTRLTVV.

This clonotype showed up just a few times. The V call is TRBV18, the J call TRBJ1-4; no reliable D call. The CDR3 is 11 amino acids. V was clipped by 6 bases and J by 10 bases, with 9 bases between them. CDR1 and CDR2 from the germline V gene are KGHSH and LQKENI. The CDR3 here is CASSSTGKLFF. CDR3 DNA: TGTGCCAGCTCCTCGACGGGAAAACTGTTTTTT. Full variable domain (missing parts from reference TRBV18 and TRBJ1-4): NAGVMQNPRHLVRRRGQEARLRCSPMKGHSHVYWYRQLPEEGLKFMVYLQKENIIDESGMPKERFSAEFPKEGPSILRIQQVVRGDSAAYFCASSSTGKLFFGSGTQLSVL.

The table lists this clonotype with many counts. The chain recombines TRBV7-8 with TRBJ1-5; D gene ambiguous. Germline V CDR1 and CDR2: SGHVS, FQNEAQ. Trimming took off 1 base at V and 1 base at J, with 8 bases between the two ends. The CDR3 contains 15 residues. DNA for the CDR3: TGTGCCAGCAGCTTAGTCCCCGGCAGCAATCAGCCCCAGCATTTT. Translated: CASSLVPGSNQPQHF.

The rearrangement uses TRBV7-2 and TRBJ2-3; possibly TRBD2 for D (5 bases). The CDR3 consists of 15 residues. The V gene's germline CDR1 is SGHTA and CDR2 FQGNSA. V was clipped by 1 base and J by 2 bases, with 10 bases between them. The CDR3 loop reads CASSLEADPTDTQYF. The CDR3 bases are TGTGCCAGCAGCTTAGAAGCGGACCCCACAGATACGCAGTATTTT.

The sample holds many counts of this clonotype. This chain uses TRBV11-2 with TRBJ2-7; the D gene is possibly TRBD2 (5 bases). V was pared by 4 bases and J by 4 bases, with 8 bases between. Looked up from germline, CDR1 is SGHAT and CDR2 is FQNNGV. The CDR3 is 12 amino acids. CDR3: CASSSGIYEQYF. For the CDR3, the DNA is TGTGCCAGCAGCTCCGGGATTTACGAGCAGTACTTC. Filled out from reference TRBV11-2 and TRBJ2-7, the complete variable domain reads EAGVAQSPRYKIIEKRQSVAFWCNPISGHATLYWYQQILGQGPKLLIQFQNNGVVDDSQLPKDRFSAERLKGVDSTLKIQPAKLEDSAVYLCASSSGIYEQYFGPGTRLTVT.

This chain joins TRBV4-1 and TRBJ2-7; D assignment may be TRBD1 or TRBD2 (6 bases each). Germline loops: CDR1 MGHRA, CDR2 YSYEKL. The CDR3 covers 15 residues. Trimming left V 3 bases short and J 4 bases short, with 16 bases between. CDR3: CASSQGGSIIYEQYF. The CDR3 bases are TGCGCCAGCAGCCAGGGGGGCAGTATCATTTACGAGCAGTACTTC.

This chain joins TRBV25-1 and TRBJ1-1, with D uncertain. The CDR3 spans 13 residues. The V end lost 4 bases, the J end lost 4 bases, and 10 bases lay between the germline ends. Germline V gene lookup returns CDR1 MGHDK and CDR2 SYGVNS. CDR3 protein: CASSAGLGTEAFF. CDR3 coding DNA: TGTGCCAGCAGTGCCGGATTGGGCACTGAAGCTTTCTTT.